Included here is one TCR beta chain sequence, with context. No antigen is known for it. The data belong to a study of Ad26.COV2.S vaccination and SARS-CoV-2 variants. Study outcomes and limitations: Spike-specific TCR breadth was greater in vaccine than placebo recipients. Analytic work on TCR breadth and depth might have understated the full extent of total T cell responses.

Repertoires were generated with immunoSEQ multiplex PCR, while TCRdb's copy carries only in-frame clones and drops some. The profile covers around 450,000 clones, with around nine tenths appearing a single time and 3.5% to 4% taken by the ten largest. Treatment meaning: some 20 received Ad26.COV2.S at low or high dose, single or two shots; about 5 received placebo; per-sample allocation not given. Day 63 after the first injection of vaccine or placebo was the sampling time. Adults aged 18-55 years in Boston included the donor. The sample consisted of peripheral blood, taken in a trial of Ad26.COV2.S vaccine versus placebo. This TCR came from a person between 18 and 65 years old who received the Ad26.COV2.S COVID-19 vaccine or a placebo.

The CDR3 sequence is CASSSTGGGVNEKLFF. CDR3 sequence (DNA): TGTGCCAGCAGCTCCACCGGGGGAGGGGTAAATGAAAAACTGTTTTTT. The rearrangement uses TRBV7-9 and TRBJ1-4; D might be TRBD1 (5 bases). Germline V CDR1 and CDR2: SEHNR, FQNEAQ (reference sequence). The CDR3 loop spans 16 amino acids. V was shortened by 4 bases and J by 5 bases, with 17 bases between the two germline ends.